These 4 T cell receptor beta chains share one sample of origin, sequenced in a study of T cells after posttransplantation cyclophosphamide. Clones were read by immunoSEQ multiplex PCR, and TCRdb kept only the in-frame ones, dropping some. This table holds tens of thousands of clones, 90% to 95% found once. Sequenced input: PBMCs. The origin of the receptors is a woman aged 25 to 39 in good health and a related stem cell transplant donor.

This chain connects TRBV5-1 to TRBJ2-1; no clear D gene. In germline, CDR1 is SGHRS, CDR2 YFSETQ. V gave up 0 bases and J gave up 2 bases, with 9 bases separating them. The CDR3 runs 15 residues. The CDR3, as DNA: TGCGCCAGCAGCTTGGGACCGGCCGCCTACAATGAGCAGTTCTTC. It translates to CASSLGPAAYNEQFF.

The chain has TRBV19 and TRBJ2-1, with D possibly being TRBD2 (7 bases). CDR3 size: 13 residues. V shed 10 bases and J shed 2 bases, with 12 bases lying between them. CDR1 and CDR2 from the germline V gene are LNHDA and SQIVND (reference sequence). The DNA of the CDR3 is TGTGCCACAGGGGAGGGACCCTACAATGAGCAGTTCTTC. Amino acid sequence: CATGEGPYNEQFF.

This rearrangement joins TRBV10-3 to TRBJ2-3; 7 bases map to TRBD1. Trimming cost V 5 bases and J 7 bases; bases outside gene matches: 9. This CDR3 is built from 14 residues. Germline-derived CDR1 and CDR2 are ENHRY and SYGVKD. The CDR3 spells CAISSTGPQNTQYF. The CDR3 coding sequence is TGTGCCATCAGTTCGACAGGGCCACAGAATACGCAGTATTTT.

The gene calls are TRBV7-2 and TRBJ1-1; 7 bases are shared with TRBD1. This CDR3 is built from 15 residues. Germline V gene sequence: CDR1 SGHTA, CDR2 FQGNSA. V lost 5 bases, J lost 0 bases, and 6 bases stayed unmatched. CDR3 bases: TGTGCCAGCAGCAAAGGGGGCGGATTGAACACTGAAGCTTTCTTT. Its translation is CASSKGGGLNTEAFF.